These 28 T cell receptor beta chains came from one sample sequenced in a study of shared clonotypes between healthy human individuals (TCRdb year 2020). Receptors were amplified or captured by the immunoSEQ multiplex PCR assay. In its TCRdb copy, this immuneACCESS table keeps in-frame sequences only and misses some clones. Where compared with another copy, unresolved V genes explain less than half of these, and the others have no known cause. Present in this sample are around 1.1 million clones, more than 75% of which were seen just once. The ten biggest clones cover 0.61% of the sample. The sequencing input was memory CD4+ T cells from PBMCs. Taken with the paper, the label for cell subset or site translates to: CD45RA-negative fraction. The receptor set was obtained from a man aged 18 to 29 in good health. Some clones in this sample may be carry-over from other donors' samples.

The chain joins TRBV6-6 to TRBJ1-4; 9 bases line up with TRBD1. The CDR3 sequence is 14 residues long. The germline CDR1 and CDR2 sequences are MNHNY and SVGAGI (reference sequence). V gave up 7 bases and J gave up 8 bases; unmatched junction bases: 8. The CDR3 DNA follows: TGTGCCAGCAAAGACAGGGGGAGCGGCGAAAAACTGTTTTTT. Protein sequence: CASKDRGSGEKLFF.

The V gene is TRBV7-2, the J gene TRBJ1-2; 8 nucleotides line up with TRBD1. Germline V gene data show CDR1 as SGHTA and CDR2 as FQGNSA. Trimming at V came to 5 bases and at J to 9 bases, leaving 8 bases not matched to a gene. The CDR3 totals 13 residues. CDR3 nucleotides: TGTGCCAGCAGCCGCGACAGGGGAGAGCGCTACACCTTC. It specifies CASSRDRGERYTF.

This chain connects TRBV15 to TRBJ2-7; TRBD1 aligns across 7 bases. Germline V gene lookup returns CDR1 LNHNV and CDR2 YYDKDF (reference sequence). This CDR3 spans 14 amino acids. V shed 4 bases, J shed 6 bases, and the junction held 9 bases outside the gene matches. CDR3 sequence (DNA): TGTGCCACCAGCACCGGACAGGTGGAAGCCGAGCAGTACTTC. Amino acid sequence: CATSTGQVEAEQYF. Drawing the rest from reference TRBV15 and TRBJ2-7, the complete variable domain is DAMVIQNPRYQVTQFGKPVTLSCSQTLNHNVMYWYQQKSSQAPKLLFHYYDKDFNNEADTPDNFQSRRPNTSFCFLDIRSPGLGDTAMYLCATSTGQVEAEQYFGPGTRLTVT.

V is TRBV5-1 and J is TRBJ2-7, with 11 bases lining up with TRBD2. Per germline, CDR1 SGHRS and CDR2 YFSETQ. The CDR3 is 17 amino acids. Trimming removed 1 base from V and 1 base from J; junction bases left unmatched: 7. The CDR3 reads CASSLSPGLAASYEQYF. DNA of the CDR3: TGCGCCAGCAGCTTGAGTCCGGGACTAGCGGCATCCTACGAGCAGTACTTC.

The rearrangement uses TRBV18 and TRBJ1-3; TRBD1 might be the D (6 bases). The CDR3 is 16 residues long. The V end was cut by 0 bases, the J end by 2 bases, with 11 bases between. The germline V gene encodes CDR1 KGHSH and CDR2 LQKENI. The CDR3 protein is CASSPPRGSPGNTIYF. The CDR3 region has the DNA TGTGCCAGCTCACCACCGAGGGGGTCGCCTGGAAACACCATATATTTT.

This clone was seen more than once but under ten times. This chain links TRBV7-8 with TRBJ2-3; 7 positions match TRBD2. Germline V lookup: CDR1 SGHVS, CDR2 FQNEAQ. J lost 4 bases, V lost 5 bases, and 15 bases had no gene match. The CDR3 loop spans 17 amino acids. The chain's CDR3 is CASSPRTRVTPADTQYF. For the CDR3, the DNA is TGTGCCAGCAGCCCCAGGACTAGGGTAACCCCCGCAGATACGCAGTATTTT.

Details on this clone: Compared with germline, one end of the junction differs, possibly owing to a read error. This sequence joins TRBV2 and TRBJ2-1; D tentatively fits TRBD1 or TRBD2 (5 bases each). Per germline, CDR1 SNHLY and CDR2 FYNNEI. CDR3 size: 16 residues. The CDR3 DNA reads as TGTGCCAGCAATTTCTTGAAGGGGAGCTCCGACAATGAGCAGTTCTTC. Translated: CASNFLKGSSDNEQFF.

This rearrangement joins TRBV5-4 to TRBJ2-5; weak D call: TRBD2 (5 bases). V lost 1 base and J lost 5, with 9 bases in between. In germline, CDR1 is SGHNT, CDR2 YYREEE (reference sequence). The CDR3 is 13 amino acids. CDR3 amino acids: CASSLSRGETQYF. The CDR3 DNA sequence: TGTGCCAGCAGCTTGTCTAGAGGGGAGACCCAGTACTTC.

V gene TRBV1 combines with J gene TRBJ1-5. TRBV1 is described as a pseudogene. This CDR3 is built from 16 residues. CDR3 sequence reads: CTSSHASRPPSQPQHF. The CDR3 nucleotides are TGCACCAGCAGCCATGCCTCCCGCCCCCCTTCCCAGCCCCAGCATTTT.

As concerns this clone: Different DNA sequences within this sample yield the same CDR3. The chain's CDR3 is CASSFGGGTDTQYF. CDR3 DNA sequence: TGTGCCAGCAGCTTCGGCGGGGGCACAGATACGCAGTATTTT. The gene calls are TRBV5-4 and TRBJ2-3; TRBD2 is a possible D gene (6 bases). V was shortened by 2 bases and J by 1 base, with 8 bases between the two germline ends. The germline CDR1 and CDR2 sequences are SGHNT and YYREEE (reference sequence). The CDR3 has 14 amino acids. Complete variable domain (other parts from reference TRBV5-4 and TRBJ2-3): ETGVTQSPTHLIKTRGQQVTLRCSSQSGHNTVSWYQQALGQGPQFIFQYYREEENGRGNFPPRFSGLQFPNYSSELNVNALELDDSALYLCASSFGGGTDTQYFGPGTRLTVL.

This clone was seen many times. The chain employs TRBV10-2 and TRBJ1-2; D is undetermined. V lost 5 bases to trimming and J lost 1 base, with 8 bases between them. The length of the CDR3 is 13 residues. CDR1 WSHSY and CDR2 SAAADI come from the germline V gene. The CDR3 spells CASSRQLNYGYTF. CDR3 nucleotides: TGCGCCAGCAGTCGGCAGCTTAACTATGGCTACACCTTC.

The chain carries TRBV5-4 and TRBJ2-7; possibly TRBD2 for D (6 bases). Looked up from germline, CDR1 is SGHNT and CDR2 is YYREEE (reference sequence). The CDR3 is 15 residues long. The V and J ends lost 3 bases and 6 bases respectively, with 19 bases between them. The DNA for the CDR3 is TGTGCCAGCAGCTGGCCGGGGCGGGACTTGAGCGAGCAGTACTTC. The encoded protein is CASSWPGRDLSEQYF.

The chain has TRBV4-3 and TRBJ2-7; 7 bases fit TRBD2. V dropped 0 bases and J dropped 5; count of bases not matched to a gene: 10. Germline lookup yields CDR1 LGHNA and CDR2 YSLEER. The CDR3 spans 16 residues. The CDR3 sequence: CASSQDLRRESNEQYF. CDR3 coding DNA: TGCGCCAGCAGCCAAGATCTTCGGCGGGAGAGCAACGAGCAGTACTTC.

The chain employs TRBV5-1 and TRBJ2-7, with unresolved D. V was pared by 0 bases and J by 2 bases, with 9 bases between. The CDR3 is made up of 14 amino acids. Germline V gene sequence: CDR1 SGHRS, CDR2 YFSETQ. CDR3 in amino acids: CASSLAPTAYEQYF. CDR3 coding DNA: TGCGCCAGCAGCTTGGCCCCCACAGCCTACGAGCAGTACTTC. Full variable domain (rest looked up from reference TRBV5-1 and TRBJ2-7): KAGVTQTPRYLIKTRGQQVTLSCSPISGHRSVSWYQQTPGQGLQFLFEYFSETQRNKGNFPGRFSGRQFSNSRSEMNVSTLELGDSALYLCASSLAPTAYEQYFGPGTRLTVT.

This clone was counted between two and nine times. The CDR3 nucleotides are TGTGCCAGCAGCAAACAGAGGCTGACAAGATGCAATCAGCCCCAGCATTTT. It translates to CASSKQRLTRCNQPQHF. The genes are TRBV21-1 and TRBJ1-5. TRBV21-1 is designated a pseudogene. CDR3 length: 17 residues.

This clone showed up just once. The CDR3 nucleotides read TGTGCCAGCAGCCAAGAGCGGGGGGCCTCCTACAATGAGCAGTTCTTC. Protein: CASSQERGASYNEQFF. The genes are TRBV4-2 and TRBJ2-1, with 8 bases matching TRBD2. This CDR3 comprises 16 residues. The junction had 1 base not matched to a gene; V was cut back by 0 bases and J by 0 bases. Germline CDR1 reads LGHNA; CDR2 reads YNFKEQ.

V is TRBV10-3 and J is TRBJ1-4; D remains unclear. Trimming stripped 4 bases from V and 0 bases from J, with 6 bases between. The CDR3 extends over 14 amino acids. CDR1 ENHRY and CDR2 SYGVKD come from the germline V gene. As DNA, the CDR3 is TGTGCCATCAGTGTGACCGCAACTAATGAAAAACTGTTTTTT. Amino acids: CAISVTATNEKLFF.

Note on this clone: A much larger clone differs from this one at a single base, so this may be a read error. V gene TRBV9 combines with J gene TRBJ2-3; D unresolved. V was trimmed by 1 base and J by 1 base, leaving 4 bases between them. The germline V gene encodes CDR1 SGDLS and CDR2 YYNGEE. This CDR3 has 13 residues. CDR3 DNA: TGTGCCAGCAGCGTAATGGGCACAGATACGCAGTATTTT. Translating it yields CASSVMGTDTQYF.

This clone was recorded at least ten times. Other nucleotide sequences from this sample produce the same CDR3. The genes are TRBV11-2 and TRBJ1-1; D gene unclear. Germline CDR1 SGHAT, CDR2 FQNNGV. CDR3 length: 16 amino acids. Deletions cut 1 base from V and 0 bases from J, with 12 bases between. In DNA, the CDR3 is TGTGCCAGCAGCTTAGCCATGGTTTTGGTGAACACTGAAGCTTTCTTT. Translating it yields CASSLAMVLVNTEAFF. Using reference TRBV11-2 and TRBJ1-1 for the parts outside the CDR3, the full variable domain is EAGVAQSPRYKIIEKRQSVAFWCNPISGHATLYWYQQILGQGPKLLIQFQNNGVVDDSQLPKDRFSAERLKGVDSTLKIQPAKLEDSAVYLCASSLAMVLVNTEAFFGQGTRLTVV.

The rearrangement uses TRBV4-1 and TRBJ2-2, with TRBD2 matching over 8 bases. V shed 0 bases, J shed 4 bases, and the junction held 4 bases outside the gene matches. The germline CDR1 and CDR2 sequences are MGHRA and YSYEKL. The CDR3 extends over 16 amino acids. CDR3 bases: TGCGCCAGCAGCCAAGAAGCGGGAGCGAGCACCGGGGAGCTGTTTTTT. Amino acid sequence: CASSQEAGASTGELFF.

The chain is built from TRBV6-4 and TRBJ2-6, with 10 bases lining up with TRBD1. Looked up from germline, CDR1 is MRHNA and CDR2 is SNTAGT. The CDR3 sequence is 17 residues long. Trimming took 6 bases from V and 0 from J; bases not matched to a gene: 5. The CDR3 here is CASSPGTGVSGANVLTF. In nucleotides, the CDR3 is TGTGCCAGCAGCCCCGGGACAGGGGTCTCTGGGGCCAACGTCCTGACTTTC.

This clone was seen once. This chain links TRBV6-1 with TRBJ1-5; D call uncertain. Germline CDR1 and CDR2: MNHNS and SASEGT. V was clipped by 2 bases and J by 5 bases, with 13 bases between them. The CDR3 contains 15 residues. DNA of the CDR3: TGTGCCAGCAGTGAAAGGGCCTCTTCTCATCAGCCCCAGCATTTT. It encodes CASSERASSHQPQHF.

V and J are TRBV19 and TRBJ1-5, with D hard to call. Germline V gives CDR1 LNHDA, CDR2 SQIVND (reference sequence). V lost 3 bases, J lost 0 bases, and 18 bases lay in between. The CDR3 is 18 residues long. In DNA form, the CDR3 reads TGTGCCAGTAGTATCGCCTCCGGCGGGTCCTATAGCAATCAGCCCCAGCATTTT. This sequence encodes CASSIASGGSYSNQPQHF.

This clone was recorded at least ten times. The chain uses TRBV6-1 and TRBJ2-5; D is tentatively TRBD1 or TRBD2 (6 bases each). CDR1 is MNHNS and CDR2 is SASEGT in the germline V gene. This CDR3 comprises 14 residues. Trimming removed 8 bases from V and 5 bases from J, with 18 bases in between. CDR3 amino acids: CASSSQRGVETQYF. CDR3 DNA: TGTGCCAGCTCTAGCCAGAGGGGGGTTGAGACCCAGTACTTC.

CDR3 protein: CASSPTTQGLNTEAFF. The CDR3 nucleotides are TGCGCCAGCAGCCCCACTACTCAGGGGCTGAACACTGAAGCTTTCTTT. The chain recombines TRBV5-1 with TRBJ1-1; TRBD1 is a possible D gene (6 bases). Germline-derived CDR1 and CDR2 are SGHRS and YFSETQ. Trimming stripped 4 bases from V and 0 bases from J, with 16 bases between. The CDR3 sequence is 16 residues long.

This clone showed up just once. The chain joins TRBV28 to TRBJ1-4; maybe TRBD1 (6 bases). The V gene lost 6 bases and the J gene lost 3 bases, with 20 bases spanning the gap. CDR1 is MDHEN, CDR2 SYDVKM, per germline. The length of the CDR3 is 17 residues. The CDR3 reads CASSPRAGATSNEKLFF. For the CDR3, the DNA is TGTGCCAGCAGCCCCCGGGCAGGGGCGACCTCTAATGAAAAACTGTTTTTT.

The chain links TRBV5-1 to TRBJ1-1, with TRBD1 matching over 7 bases. Germline lookup yields CDR1 SGHRS and CDR2 YFSETQ. The V gene end was trimmed by 4 bases and the J gene end by 1 base; junction bases not matched to a gene: 4. The CDR3 has 14 residues. The CDR3 DNA reads TGCGCCAGCAGCGGACAGGTTGCGAACACTGAAGCTTTCTTT. Translated: CASSGQVANTEAFF.

This clone appeared many times. Other DNA sequences in this specimen translate into the identical CDR3. V is TRBV28 and J is TRBJ2-3, with TRBD2 matching 12 bases. The germline V gene has CDR1 MDHEN and CDR2 SYDVKM. The V gene end was trimmed by 1 base and the J gene end by 0 bases; junction bases not matched to a gene: 2. This CDR3 region has 17 residues. CDR3 loop: CASSLFGLAGSTDTQYF. The DNA of the CDR3 is TGTGCCAGCAGTTTATTCGGACTAGCGGGGAGCACAGATACGCAGTATTTT. The full variable domain, its missing parts supplied by reference TRBV28 and TRBJ2-3, is DVKVTQSSRYLVKRTGEKVFLECVQDMDHENMFWYRQDPGLGLRLIYFSYDVKMKEKGDIPEGYSVSREKKERFSLILESASTNQTSMYLCASSLFGLAGSTDTQYFGPGTRLTVL.